This T cell receptor beta chain was found in a study of blood T cells in healthy people across ages. Study summary: Capture via template switching afforded approximately one barcoded beta molecule per two T cells.

It was with a sample-barcoded 5' primer and a J-beta primer mix that a second PCR of roughly 7 to 12 cycles was run. TCRdb processed the 5' RACE reads anew with MiXCR; each CDR3 protein has one entry. The table includes around 900,000 distinct CDR3 sequences, 29% detected once. The authors extracted at least 6 micrograms of total RNA per sample. What was sequenced was blood. This receptor was obtained from a woman over 75 in good health.

CDR3 in amino acids: CASSISTGSNQPQHF. In DNA form, the CDR3 reads TGTGCCAGTAGTATCTCAACAGGGAGCAATCAGCCCCAGCATTTT. The rearrangement uses TRBV19 and TRBJ1-5, with D possibly matching TRBD1 (6 bases). V lost 3 bases to trimming and J lost 1 base, with 10 bases between them. The CDR3 spans 15 residues. CDR1 and CDR2 from the germline V gene are LNHDA and SQIVND (reference sequence).